This entry lists 15 T cell receptor beta chains sequenced from one sample in a study of neurological immune-mediated disorders. TCRdb analysed the 5' RACE reads with MiXCR anew, one entry per CDR3 protein. The data contain roughly 38,000 distinct CDR3 sequences, around 2.5% of them singletons. Sequencing was carried out using PBMCs. The receptors derive from a man younger than 40 with multiple sclerosis.

This clonotype was seen many times. The chain couples TRBV7-6 to TRBJ2-1, with 9 nucleotides matching TRBD1. CDR1 is SGHVS, CDR2 FNYEAQ, per germline. The V and J ends lost 6 bases and 4 bases, in that order; junction bases with no gene match: 13. This CDR3 is 17 amino acids long. The CDR3 is CASSFPLPGTGYNEQFF. CDR3 DNA sequence: TGTGCCAGCAGTTTCCCTCTTCCCGGGACAGGGTACAATGAGCAGTTCTTC.

This clonotype was found many times. The chain uses TRBV11-2 and TRBJ1-1; weak D call: TRBD1 (5 bases). The CDR3 loop spans 15 amino acids. V lost 8 bases and J lost 0, with 16 bases in between. The germline gives CDR1 SGHAT, CDR2 FQNNGV. The CDR3 region is CASSRSGTLNTEAFF. CDR3 nucleotide sequence: TGTGCCAGCTCGAGGTCCGGGACCCTGAACACTGAAGCTTTCTTT.

This clonotype has ten or more counts. The V gene is TRBV20-1, the J gene TRBJ2-1; D may be TRBD2 (5 bases). In germline, CDR1 is DFQATT, CDR2 SNEGSKA (reference sequence). This CDR3 spans 14 amino acids. Trimming cost V 5 bases and J 4 bases, with 15 bases left between them. CDR3 residues: CSAYQRTAYNEQFF. CDR3 coding DNA: TGCAGTGCTTACCAGCGGACCGCTTACAATGAGCAGTTCTTC.

This clonotype was counted many times. The chain carries TRBV5-1 and TRBJ2-3, with a weak D call TRBD1 (5 bases). V was pared by 0 bases and J by 1 base, with 12 bases between. There are 16 residues in the CDR3. The germline V gene encodes CDR1 SGHRS and CDR2 YFSETQ. In nucleotides, the CDR3 is TGCGCCAGCAGCTTGGTTAGGGGCGGAGGCACAGATACGCAGTATTTT. Protein product: CASSLVRGGGTDTQYF.

A word on this clonotype: The junction differs from germline at one of its ends, possibly a read error. The rearrangement uses TRBV19 and TRBJ1-1; D not resolved. The germline V gene encodes CDR1 LNHDA and CDR2 SQIVND (reference sequence). This CDR3 comprises 14 residues. CDR3 DNA sequence: TGTGCCAGCAGTATCCGTCATCTCGTCGCTGAAGCTTTCTTT. Protein sequence: CASSIRHLVAEAFF.

This clonotype was seen ten or more times. The chain carries TRBV12-3 or TRBV12-4 and TRBJ2-3; unclear D gene. The CDR3 loop spans 14 amino acids. With 5 bases removed from V and 2 bases from J, the gap between germline ends came to 11 bases. CDR3 sequence (DNA): TGTGCCAGCAGTCTGGACCACCCCACAGATACGCAGTATTTT. Translating it yields CASSLDHPTDTQYF.

This clonotype was seen more than once but under ten times. This CDR3 is CASRNTGELFF. CDR3 coding DNA: TGTGCCAGCAGAAACACCGGGGAGCTGTTTTTT. This chain links TRBV7-9 with TRBJ2-2; the D is unclear. The V gene lost 6 bases and the J gene lost 2 bases, with 1 base spanning the gap. Germline assignment: CDR1 SEHNR and CDR2 FQNEAQ (reference sequence). The CDR3 is 11 amino acids.

This clonotype was detected ten times or more. The gene calls are TRBV15 and TRBJ2-1; the D gene is possibly TRBD1 (6 bases). The CDR3 consists of 16 residues. The V gene's germline CDR1 is LNHNV and CDR2 YYDKDF (reference sequence). The V end lost 0 bases, the J end lost 4 bases, and 13 bases lay between the germline ends. The chain's CDR3 is CATSRDFQGSYNEQFF. The CDR3 DNA reads TGTGCCACCAGCAGAGATTTCCAGGGGTCATACAATGAGCAGTTCTTC.

This clonotype has a count of ten or more. This chain links TRBV5-1 with TRBJ2-1, with 7 bases matching TRBD1. The V gene end was trimmed by 1 base and the J gene end by 6 bases; junction bases not matched to a gene: 4. CDR1 is SGHRS, CDR2 YFSETQ, per germline. The CDR3 spans 14 residues. CDR3 nucleotides: TGCGCCAGCAGCTTGAAAAGGGGGCCCAATGAGCAGTTCTTC. This translates into CASSLKRGPNEQFF. Full variable domain (rest looked up from reference TRBV5-1 and TRBJ2-1): KAGVTQTPRYLIKTRGQQVTLSCSPISGHRSVSWYQQTPGQGLQFLFEYFSETQRNKGNFPGRFSGRQFSNSRSEMNVSTLELGDSALYLCASSLKRGPNEQFFGPGTRLTVL.

With respect to this clonotype: This may come from a read error, since a much larger clone is one base off. This chain connects TRBV11-2 to TRBJ1-3; TRBD1 agrees at 8 bases. This CDR3 is 14 amino acids long. From germline, CDR1 is SGHAT and CDR2 FQNNGV. DNA for the CDR3: TGTGCCAGCAGATCGGACAGGGCTGGAAAAACCATATATTTT. This translates into CASRSDRAGKTIYF.

This clonotype was picked up many times. This sequence joins TRBV7-2 and TRBJ1-3; 8 bases align to TRBD1. Germline CDR1 SGHTA, CDR2 FQGNSA. CDR3 size: 17 residues. V shed 5 bases, J shed 4 bases, and the junction held 13 bases outside the gene matches. The CDR3 is CASSLDLGQGAGNTIYF. The CDR3 DNA reads TGTGCCAGCAGCCTCGATCTCGGACAGGGAGCCGGAAACACCATATATTTT. The full variable domain, in which reference TRBV7-2 and TRBJ1-3 provide the parts outside the CDR3, is GAGVSQSPSNKVTEKGKDVELRCDPISGHTALYWYRQSLGQGLEFLIYFQGNSAPDKSGLPSDRFSAERTGGSVSTLTIQRTQQEDSAVYLCASSLDLGQGAGNTIYFGEGSWLTVV.

This clonotype was counted ten times or more. The gene calls are TRBV7-9 and TRBJ2-7, with D perhaps TRBD2 (6 bases). The germline V gene has CDR1 SEHNR and CDR2 FQNEAQ (reference sequence). V was clipped by 8 bases and J by 2 bases, with 13 bases between them. The CDR3 has 13 residues. The DNA for the CDR3 is TGTGCCAGCGTCGGGGGTACAACCTACGAGCAGTACTTC. Protein sequence: CASVGGTTYEQYF.

This clonotype was observed many times. This chain joins TRBV5-1 and TRBJ2-7; D unclear. CDR3 length: 12 residues. Germline assignment: CDR1 SGHRS and CDR2 YFSETQ. V was shortened by 4 bases and J by 4 bases, with 9 bases between the two germline ends. Here the CDR3 reads CASSMDGYEQYF. CDR3 nucleotide sequence: TGCGCCAGCAGCATGGACGGTTACGAGCAGTACTTC. Full variable domain (remainder filled in from reference TRBV5-1 and TRBJ2-7): KAGVTQTPRYLIKTRGQQVTLSCSPISGHRSVSWYQQTPGQGLQFLFEYFSETQRNKGNFPGRFSGRQFSNSRSEMNVSTLELGDSALYLCASSMDGYEQYFGPGTRLTVT.

This clonotype was seen many times. This chain joins TRBV20-1 and TRBJ2-7; 8 bases align to TRBD2. This CDR3 is built from 15 residues. Germline V gene data show CDR1 as DFQATT and CDR2 as SNEGSKA (reference sequence). The V gene end was trimmed by 5 bases and the J gene end by 3 bases; junction bases not matched to a gene: 12. CDR3 loop: CSAYVRAGGLYEQYF. As DNA, the CDR3 is TGCAGTGCTTACGTGAGGGCGGGAGGACTCTACGAGCAGTACTTC.

This clonotype occurred many times. The chain recombines TRBV3-1 with TRBJ1-4; 7 nucleotides match TRBD1. The junction had 5 bases not matched to a gene; V was cut back by 2 bases and J by 8 bases. The CDR3 has 14 amino acids. Germline V gene data show CDR1 as LGHDT and CDR2 as YNNKEL (reference sequence). The CDR3 sequence is CASSQWDSGEKLFF. In DNA form, the CDR3 reads TGTGCCAGCAGCCAATGGGACAGCGGGGAAAAACTGTTTTTT.